This is a list of T cell receptor beta chains from one sample in a study of blood T cell repertoires in COVID-19. TCRdb's copy holds only in-frame clones and misses some; the assay was immunoSEQ multiplex PCR. This sample carries 310,000 or so clones, more than 75% of them seen once, and the ten largest clones take 4%. Sequences were obtained from peripheral blood. All receptors derive from a woman in her 50s with active or convalescent COVID-19. CDR3s include the opening cysteine and the closing phenylalanine or tryptophan. The D gene is left open where the match is weak. Clone size, where shown, is once, few, many, or a class for clones that have expanded.

TRBD1	TRBV7-2	few	TRBJ1-1	TGTGCCAGCAGCTTAGATGACAGGGGGTTTGGGAACACTGAAGCTTTCTTT	CASSLDDRGFGNTEAFF
TRBD2	TRBV7-3	.	TRBJ2-5	TGTGCCAGCAGCTTAACGCCGCGGGGGTTTGAGGCCCAGTACTTC	CASSLTPRGFEAQYF
TRBD2	TRBV27	.	TRBJ2-5	TGTGCCAGCAGTCTATTACGCCCGGGACTAGCGGGAGGAGAGACCCAGTACTTC	CASSLLRPGLAGGETQYF
TRBD2	TRBV18	few	TRBJ2-7	TGTGCCAGCTCACCCTCGGGACTAGCGGTACGGGAGCAGTACTTC	CASSPSGLAVREQYF
.	TRBV11-3	.	TRBJ2-1	TGTGCCAGCAGCTTAGGGCAGGTCTACTACAATGAGCAGTTCTTC	CASSLGQVYYNEQFF
TRBD2	TRBV28	.	TRBJ2-2	TGTGCCAGCAGTCCCTCGGGGGGAACCGAGGAGCTGTTTTTT	CASSPSGGTEELFF
TRBD2	TRBV7-6	.	TRBJ2-3	TGTGCCAGCAGTTATGGGACTAGACCAGATACGCAGTATTTT	CASSYGTRPDTQYF
TRBD1	TRBV7-8	.	TRBJ1-6	TGTGCCAGCAGCTTAGGCGACAGGGGAGAATCACCCCTCCACTTT	CASSLGDRGESPLHF
.	TRBV6-5	.	TRBJ1-5	TGTGCCAGCAGGGACTCATGGGCTCAGCCCCAGCATTTT	CASRDSWAQPQHF
.	TRBV6-2/TRBV6-3	.	TRBJ2-7	TGTGCCAGCAGTTATCGGGACTCGTGGACCTCCTACGAGCAGTACTTC	CASSYRDSWTSYEQYF
TRBD2	TRBV2	.	TRBJ2-7	TGTGCCAGCAAGCTTGGGCTAGCGGTCTACGAGCAGTACTTC	CASKLGLAVYEQYF
.	TRBV7-8	.	TRBJ2-3	TGTGCCAGCAGCTTAGTAGGGGCAGTTAGCACAGATACGCAGTATTTT	CASSLVGAVSTDTQYF
TRBD1	TRBV19	.	TRBJ2-7	TGTGCCAGTAGTCCGACAGGGAACTACGAGCAGTACTTC	CASSPTGNYEQYF
.	TRBV28	.	TRBJ2-5	TGTGCCAGCACTTCCCACAGGGAGTACCAAGAGACCCAGTACTTC	CASTSHREYQETQYF
.	TRBV12-3/TRBV12-4	.	TRBJ1-2	TGTGCCAGCAGGGGAGGGGAGGGCTATGGCTACACCTTC	CASRGGEGYGYTF
TRBD2	TRBV18	.	TRBJ2-1	TGTGCCAGCTCAGCGACTAGCGGGAGGGGCAATGAGCAGTTCTTC	CASSATSGRGNEQFF
TRBD1	TRBV10-3	few	TRBJ1-5	TGTGCCATCAGTGGACAGGGGAGCAATCAGCCCCAGCATTTT	CAISGQGSNQPQHF
.	TRBV18	.	TRBJ2-3	TGTGCCAGCTCACAGGGGCTCTTAGACACAGATACGCAGTATTTT	CASSQGLLDTDTQYF
TRBD2	TRBV18	once	TRBJ2-1	TGTGCCAGCTCCCCCGTACTAGCGGGGGGTCTTTTGAATGAGCAGTTCTTC	CASSPVLAGGLLNEQFF
.	TRBV30	once	TRBJ1-1	TGTGCCTGGAGTGCTCAGACAGATGAAGCTTTCTTT	CAWSAQTDEAFF
.	TRBV7-9	.	TRBJ1-2	TGTGCCAGCAGCCCAGGGACTCTTAACTATGGCTACACCTTC	CASSPGTLNYGYTF
TRBD1	TRBV7-2	.	TRBJ2-7	TGTGCCAGCAGCGGACAGGGGGGGTATGTGCAGTACTTC	CASSGQGGYVQYF
.	TRBV4-2	.	TRBJ2-1	TGTGCCAGCAGCCAAGATACGAAGGGAGAGGTTGAGCAGTTCTTC	CASSQDTKGEVEQFF
.	TRBV21-1	.	TRBJ2-2	TGTGCCAGCAGCAAAGCTGAGACTAGCGGGAGTTGCACCGGGGAGCTGTTTTTT	CASSKAETSGSCTGELFF
.	TRBV18	.	TRBJ1-2	TGTGCCAGCTCACTTATAGAGAACTATGGCTACACCTTC	CASSLIENYGYTF
.	TRBV28	.	TRBJ2-5	TGTGCCAGCAGGGGGCCTGAAGAGACCCAGTACTTC	CASRGPEETQYF
.	TRBV28	.	TRBJ1-2	TGTGCCAGCATGGAGAGAAACTATGGCTACACCTTC	CASMERNYGYTF
.	TRBV4-3	.	TRBJ2-7	TGCGCCAGCAGCCAAGGGGCCACATCCTACGAGCAGTACTTC	CASSQGATSYEQYF
TRBD1	TRBV30	.	TRBJ1-1	TGTGCCTGGAGGCCCGGTGGACAGGGCTCTGAAGCTTTCTTT	CAWRPGGQGSEAFF